This entry concerns a single T cell receptor beta chain. The source of the sample is a study of blood T cell repertoires in COVID-19. The protocol was immunoSEQ multiplex PCR, while the TCRdb copy is restricted to in-frame clones and leaves out a portion. The sample lists 100,000 or so clones, around 90% occurring once. Source material: peripheral blood. The receptor's source is a human donor with active COVID-19. The donor label of this sample is uncertain.

The CDR3 region is CSDDLRYADTQYF. The CDR3 region has the DNA TGCAGCGATGACCTGAGATACGCAGATACGCAGTATTTT. The chain recombines TRBV29-1 with TRBJ2-3, with D unclear. V lost 7 bases and J 4 bases, leaving 15 bases between the germline ends. Germline values: CDR1 SQVTM, CDR2 ANQGSEA. CDR3 length equals 13 residues.